The text below deals with one TCR beta chain. Germline V CDR1 and CDR2: MNHEY, SVGAGI. V was clipped by 0 bases and J by 9 bases, with 12 bases between them. The CDR3 contains 14 residues. Only in-frame clones appear in the TCRdb table, and some are missing; sequencing was by immunoSEQ multiplex PCR. The table includes roughly 530,000 clones, almost 97% detected once. The sample is drawn from a study of shared clonotypes between healthy human individuals. This clonotype originated in a woman younger than 45 in good health. Sequenced: naive CD4+ T cells sorted from blood. Specified subset: CD45RA+ positively selected. The chain employs TRBV6-5 and TRBJ2-1; D gene ambiguous. CDR3 nucleotide sequence: TGTGCCAGCAGTTACTCGGCCCAGTTAACTGAGCAGTTCTTC. Residues: CASSYSAQLTEQFF.